These 7 T cell receptor beta chains were sequenced from one sample in a study of shared clonotypes between healthy human individuals. TCRdb's table, derived via immunoSEQ multiplex PCR, lists solely in-frame clones and lacks some. Of around 1.9 million clones listed, around 93% were seen once; the top ten hold roughly 1.8%. Cells designated naive CD8 were CD45RO-negative and were positively selected for CCR7, with terminally differentiated effector memory CD45RA+ cells excluded. The sequenced sample consisted of naive CD8+ T cells from PBMCs. Receptors originate from a man younger than 30 in good health. Some clones in this sample may be carry-over from other donors' samples.

The chain carries TRBV6-1 and TRBJ2-1, with 11 bases aligning to TRBD1. The CDR3 is 15 residues long. J gave up 11 bases and V 6 bases, and 12 bases lay outside the gene matches. CDR1 is MNHNS and CDR2 is SASEGT in the germline V gene. The CDR3 protein is CASSEDRGQLAQQFF. CDR3 coding DNA: TGTGCCAGCAGCGAGGACAGGGGGCAGCTAGCCCAGCAGTTCTTC.

The chain joins TRBV7-6 to TRBJ2-1; 7 bases agree with TRBD2. This CDR3 spans 15 amino acids. CDR1 is SGHVS and CDR2 is FNYEAQ in the germline V gene. The V gene end was trimmed by 1 base and the J gene end by 7 bases; junction bases not matched to a gene: 7. The CDR3 DNA follows: TGTGCCAGCAGCTTAGAAGTGACTAGCTTTAATGAGCAGTTCTTC. Translating gives CASSLEVTSFNEQFF.

V is TRBV28 and J is TRBJ2-1; D tentatively fits TRBD1 or TRBD2 (6 bases each). CDR1 and CDR2 (germline): MDHEN, SYDVKM. The ends were cut back, 2 bases at V and 5 bases at J, with 13 bases in the middle. The CDR3 covers 15 residues. CDR3 bases: TGTGCCAGCAGTTTAGAGGCAGGGGAGGACAATGAGCAGTTCTTC. Translating gives CASSLEAGEDNEQFF.

With regard to this clone: The identical CDR3 is also encoded by other nucleotide sequences in the sample. The CDR3 sequence is CASSAGGELFF. The CDR3 DNA reads as TGTGCCAGCAGCGCCGGCGGGGAGCTGTTTTTT. V gene TRBV9 combines with J gene TRBJ2-2; the D is unclear. This CDR3 comprises 11 residues. Trimming left V 3 bases short and J 7 bases short, with 4 bases between. Germline V gene lookup returns CDR1 SGDLS and CDR2 YYNGEE.

The chain has TRBV11-2 and TRBJ2-7; possible D gene TRBD1, 5 bases. This CDR3 contains 12 residues. Germline values: CDR1 SGHAT, CDR2 FQNNGV. The ends were cut back, 6 bases at V and 2 bases at J, with 8 bases in the middle. CDR3 region: CASRGAAYEQYF. The CDR3, as DNA: TGTGCCAGCAGAGGGGCAGCCTACGAGCAGTACTTC.

CDR3 region: CASSLRPSYEQYF. DNA for the CDR3: TGTGCCAGCTCACTCAGGCCCTCCTACGAGCAGTACTTC. The chain combines TRBV7-2 with TRBJ2-7; D unresolved. Germline V gives CDR1 SGHTA, CDR2 FQGNSA. This CDR3 has 13 residues. Trimming cost V 8 bases and J 0 bases, with 11 bases left between them.

The chain employs TRBV27 and TRBJ2-3; D not certain. This CDR3 contains 15 residues. V lost 5 bases to trimming and J lost 0 bases, with 12 bases between them. Germline V CDR1 and CDR2: MNHEY, SMNVEV (reference sequence). The CDR3 sequence: CASSPQGFSTDTQYF. The CDR3 DNA is TGTGCCAGCAGTCCACAAGGGTTTAGCACAGATACGCAGTATTTT.